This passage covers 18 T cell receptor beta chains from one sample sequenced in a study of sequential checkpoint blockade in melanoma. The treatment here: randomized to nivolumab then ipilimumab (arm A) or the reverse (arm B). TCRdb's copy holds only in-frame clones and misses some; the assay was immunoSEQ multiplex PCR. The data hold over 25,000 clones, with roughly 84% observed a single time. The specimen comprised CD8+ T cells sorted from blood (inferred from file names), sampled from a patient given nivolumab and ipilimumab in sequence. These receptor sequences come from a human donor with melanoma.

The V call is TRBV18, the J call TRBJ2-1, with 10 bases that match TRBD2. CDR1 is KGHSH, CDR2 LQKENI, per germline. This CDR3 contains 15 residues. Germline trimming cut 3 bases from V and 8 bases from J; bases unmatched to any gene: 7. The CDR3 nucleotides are TGTGCCAGCTCACCCCCGGGACTAGCGAGGGATGAGCAGTTCTTC. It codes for CASSPPGLARDEQFF.

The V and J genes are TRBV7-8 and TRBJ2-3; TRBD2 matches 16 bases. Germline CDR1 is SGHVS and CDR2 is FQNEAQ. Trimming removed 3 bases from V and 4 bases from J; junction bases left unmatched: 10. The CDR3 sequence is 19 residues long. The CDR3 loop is CASSFSGTSGGAPPDTQYF. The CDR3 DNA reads TGTGCCAGCAGCTTTTCTGGGACTAGCGGGGGGGCCCCCCCAGATACGCAGTATTTT. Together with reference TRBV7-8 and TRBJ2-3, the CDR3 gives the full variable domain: GAGVSQSPRYKVAKRGQDVALRCDPISGHVSLFWYQQALGQGPEFLTYFQNEAQLDKSGLPSDRFFAERPEGSVSTLKIQRTQQEDSAVYLCASSFSGTSGGAPPDTQYFGPGTRLTVL.

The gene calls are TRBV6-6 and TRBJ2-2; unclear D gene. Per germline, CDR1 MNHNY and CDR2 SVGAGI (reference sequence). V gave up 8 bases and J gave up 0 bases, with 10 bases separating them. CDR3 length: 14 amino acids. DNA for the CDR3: TGTGCCAGCCAGGATGACCCGAACACCGGGGAGCTGTTTTTT. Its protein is CASQDDPNTGELFF.

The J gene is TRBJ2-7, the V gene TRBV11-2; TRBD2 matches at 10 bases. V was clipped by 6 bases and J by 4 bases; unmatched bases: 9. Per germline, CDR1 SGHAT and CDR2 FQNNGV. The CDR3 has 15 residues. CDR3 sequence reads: CASRGMGLAWYEQYF. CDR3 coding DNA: TGTGCCAGCAGGGGTATGGGACTAGCGTGGTACGAGCAGTACTTC.

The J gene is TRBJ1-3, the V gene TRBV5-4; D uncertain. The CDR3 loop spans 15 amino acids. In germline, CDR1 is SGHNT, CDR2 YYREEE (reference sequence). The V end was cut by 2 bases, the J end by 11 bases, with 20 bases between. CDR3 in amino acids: CASSFSGALIGSIYF. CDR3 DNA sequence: TGTGCCAGCAGCTTCAGCGGAGCTCTCATCGGGTCCATATATTTT.

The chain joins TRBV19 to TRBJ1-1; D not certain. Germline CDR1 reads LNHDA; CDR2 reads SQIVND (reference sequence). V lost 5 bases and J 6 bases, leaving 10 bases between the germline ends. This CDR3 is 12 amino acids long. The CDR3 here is CASSRWESEAFF. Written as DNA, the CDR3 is TGTGCCAGTAGTCGTTGGGAGTCTGAAGCTTTCTTT. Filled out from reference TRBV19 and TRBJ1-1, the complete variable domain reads DGGITQSPKYLFRKEGQNVTLSCEQNLNHDAMYWYRQDPGQGLRLIYYSQIVNDFQKGDIAEGYSVSREKKESFPLTVTSAQKNPTAFYLCASSRWESEAFFGQGTRLTVV.

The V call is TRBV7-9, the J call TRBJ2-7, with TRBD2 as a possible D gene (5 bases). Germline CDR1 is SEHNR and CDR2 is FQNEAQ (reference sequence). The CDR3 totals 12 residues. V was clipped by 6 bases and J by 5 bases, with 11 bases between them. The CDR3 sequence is CASRSDFNEQYF. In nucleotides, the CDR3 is TGTGCCAGCAGGTCGGACTTTAACGAGCAGTACTTC.

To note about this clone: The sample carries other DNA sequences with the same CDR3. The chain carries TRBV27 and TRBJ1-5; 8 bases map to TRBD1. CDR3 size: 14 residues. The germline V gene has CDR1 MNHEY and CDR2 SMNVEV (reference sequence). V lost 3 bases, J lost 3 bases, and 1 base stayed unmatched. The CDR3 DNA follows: TGTGCCAGCAGTTTGGACAGGGTCAATCAGCCCCAGCATTTT. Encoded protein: CASSLDRVNQPQHF.

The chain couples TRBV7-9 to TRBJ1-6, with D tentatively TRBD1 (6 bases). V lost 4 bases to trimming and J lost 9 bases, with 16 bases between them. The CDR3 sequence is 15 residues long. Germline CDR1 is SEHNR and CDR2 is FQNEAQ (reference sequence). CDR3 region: CASSSEDSSGSPLHF. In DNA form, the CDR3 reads TGTGCCAGCAGCTCCGAGGACAGTTCGGGTTCACCCCTCCACTTT.

CDR3 region: CASSQESDSAYEQYF. CDR3 nucleotides: TGCGCCAGCAGCCAAGAATCGGACTCAGCCTACGAGCAGTACTTC. The chain has TRBV4-3 and TRBJ2-7, with a possible D match to TRBD2 (5 bases). The CDR3 length is 15 residues. V lost 0 bases to trimming and J lost 2 bases, with 11 bases between them. CDR1 is LGHNA, CDR2 YSLEER, per germline.

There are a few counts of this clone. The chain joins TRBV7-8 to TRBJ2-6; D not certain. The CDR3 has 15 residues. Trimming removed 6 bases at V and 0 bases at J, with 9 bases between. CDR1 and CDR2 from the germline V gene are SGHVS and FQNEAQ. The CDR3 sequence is CASSPVRSGANVLTF. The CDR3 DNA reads TGTGCCAGCAGTCCGGTCCGCTCTGGGGCCAACGTCCTGACTTTC.

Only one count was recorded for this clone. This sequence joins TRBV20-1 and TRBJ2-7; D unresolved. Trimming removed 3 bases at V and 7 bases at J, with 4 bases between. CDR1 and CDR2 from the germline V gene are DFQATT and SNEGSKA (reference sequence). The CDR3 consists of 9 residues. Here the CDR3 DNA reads TGCAGTGCTAGCGGGGAGCAGTACTTC. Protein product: CSASGEQYF.

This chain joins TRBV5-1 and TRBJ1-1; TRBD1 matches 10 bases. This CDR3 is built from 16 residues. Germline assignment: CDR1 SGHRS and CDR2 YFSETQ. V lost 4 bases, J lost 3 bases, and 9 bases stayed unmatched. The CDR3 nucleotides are TGCGCCAGCAGCCCCTCGACAGGGGGCAGGGACACTGAAGCTTTCTTT. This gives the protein CASSPSTGGRDTEAFF.

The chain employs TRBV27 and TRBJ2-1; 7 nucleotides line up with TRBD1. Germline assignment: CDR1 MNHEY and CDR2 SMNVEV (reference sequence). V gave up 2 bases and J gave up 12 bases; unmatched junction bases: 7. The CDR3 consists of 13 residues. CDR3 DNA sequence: TGTGCCAGCAGTTTAACAACAGGGGAATGGCAGTTCTTC. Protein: CASSLTTGEWQFF.

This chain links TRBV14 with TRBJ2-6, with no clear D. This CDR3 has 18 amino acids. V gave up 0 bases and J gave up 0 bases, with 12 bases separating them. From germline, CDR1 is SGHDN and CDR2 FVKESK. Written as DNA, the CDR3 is TGTGCCAGCAGCCAAGATTCCCAGGTTTACTCTGGGGCCAACGTCCTGACTTTC. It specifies CASSQDSQVYSGANVLTF.

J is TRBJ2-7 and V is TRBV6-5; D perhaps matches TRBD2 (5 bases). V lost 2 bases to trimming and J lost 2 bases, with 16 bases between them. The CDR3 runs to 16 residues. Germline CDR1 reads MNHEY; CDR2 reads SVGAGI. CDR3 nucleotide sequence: TGTGCCAGCAGTTACGAGCGGCGGCAGGCAGCCTACGAGCAGTACTTC. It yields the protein CASSYERRQAAYEQYF.

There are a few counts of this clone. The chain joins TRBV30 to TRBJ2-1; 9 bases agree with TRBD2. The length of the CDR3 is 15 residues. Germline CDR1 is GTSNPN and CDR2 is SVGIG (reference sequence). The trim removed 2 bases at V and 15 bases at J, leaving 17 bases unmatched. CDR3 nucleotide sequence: TGTGCCTGGAGTTTGACTAGCGGCGGAGCGTCCGACTGGTTCTTC. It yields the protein CAWSLTSGGASDWFF.

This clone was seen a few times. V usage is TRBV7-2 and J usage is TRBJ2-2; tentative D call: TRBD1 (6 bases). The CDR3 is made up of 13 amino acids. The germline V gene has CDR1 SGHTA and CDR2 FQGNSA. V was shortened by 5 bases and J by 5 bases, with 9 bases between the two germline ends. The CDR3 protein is CASSPGQTGELFF. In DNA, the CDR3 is TGTGCCAGCAGCCCCGGACAGACCGGGGAGCTGTTTTTT. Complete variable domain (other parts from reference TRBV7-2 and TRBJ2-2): GAGVSQSPSNKVTEKGKDVELRCDPISGHTALYWYRQSLGQGLEFLIYFQGNSAPDKSGLPSDRFSAERTGGSVSTLTIQRTQQEDSAVYLCASSPGQTGELFFGEGSRLTVL.